The entry below describes one TCR beta chain. Caucasian adults residing in Nashville, Tennessee made up all the donors. This record comes from a study of shared clonotypes between healthy human individuals. Deep-level assay runs were performed. As processed by the authors: Junction-only sequences produced by ImmunoSEQ had no quality scores, so filtering differed. TCRdb's copy holds only in-frame clones and misses some; the assay was immunoSEQ multiplex PCR. The V and J calls and clone size come from that table; D and trimming were worked out from the DNA. In the table there are around 1,000,000 clones, 60% to 85% of which are singletons. Sequencing was done on a sample of memory CD4+ T cells from PBMCs. Subset specified: CD45RA-negative fraction. This clonotype was sampled from a young man in good health. Some clones in this sample may be carry-over from other donors' samples.

DNA of the CDR3: TGTGCCAGCAGCCCCATCGGGACAGTAGGAGGGACCCAGTACTTC. This encodes CASSPIGTVGGTQYF. J is TRBJ2-5 and V is TRBV9; TRBD1 matches at 7 bases. With V trimmed by 4 bases and J by 7 bases, 13 bases remained unmatched. Germline CDR1 reads SGDLS; CDR2 reads YYNGEE. CDR3 length equals 15 residues.